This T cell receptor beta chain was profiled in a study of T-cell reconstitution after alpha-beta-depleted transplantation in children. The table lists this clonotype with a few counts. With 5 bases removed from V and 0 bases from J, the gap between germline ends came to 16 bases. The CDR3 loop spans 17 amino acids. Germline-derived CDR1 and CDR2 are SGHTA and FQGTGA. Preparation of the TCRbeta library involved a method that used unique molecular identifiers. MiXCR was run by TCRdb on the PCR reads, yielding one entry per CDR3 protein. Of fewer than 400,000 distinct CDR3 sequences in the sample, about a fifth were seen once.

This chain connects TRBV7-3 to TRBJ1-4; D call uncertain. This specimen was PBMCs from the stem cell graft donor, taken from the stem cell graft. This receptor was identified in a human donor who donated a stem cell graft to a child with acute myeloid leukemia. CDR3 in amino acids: CASSDYTDTTTNEKLFF. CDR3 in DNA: TGTGCCAGCAGCGACTACACGGATACCACAACTAATGAAAAACTGTTTTTT.